Below, 20 T cell receptor beta chains from the same sample are listed, as sequenced in a study of cytomegalovirus exposure and HLA in healthy donors. Use of 60 Vbeta and 13 Jbeta primers characterized the PCR. Generated by immunoSEQ multiplex PCR, the TCRdb table keeps only in-frame clones and is missing some. The sample records 60,000 or so clones, roughly 80% being singletons. Input material: PBMCs. The receptors originated from a middle-aged man in good health and CMV-seronegative.

This chain uses TRBV4-3 with TRBJ2-7; no firm D call. The CDR3 consists of 12 residues. The V and J ends lost 3 bases and 5 bases respectively, with 8 bases between them. CDR1 is LGHNA and CDR2 is YSLEER in the germline V gene. DNA for the CDR3: TGCGCCAGCAGCCAGGGCAGCCACGAGCAGTACTTC. Amino acid sequence: CASSQGSHEQYF.

The V gene is TRBV7-9, the J gene TRBJ2-5; 15 bases fit TRBD2. CDR3 size: 16 residues. V lost 3 bases and J lost 5; bases outside the gene matches: 4. Germline values: CDR1 SEHNR, CDR2 FQNEAQ (reference sequence). CDR3 sequence: CASSFGLAGGLETQYF. The CDR3 DNA follows: TGTGCCAGCAGCTTCGGACTAGCGGGGGGGCTGGAGACCCAGTACTTC.

This clone was observed a handful of times. V and J are TRBV4-3 and TRBJ1-1; a possible D gene is TRBD1 (5 bases). Trimming removed 6 bases from V and 0 bases from J, with 14 bases in between. Germline values: CDR1 LGHNA, CDR2 YSLEER. CDR3 length: 15 amino acids. Written as DNA, the CDR3 is TGCGCCAGCAGTCAGGTGGGACTGATGAACACTGAAGCTTTCTTT. It translates to CASSQVGLMNTEAFF.

The CDR3 bases are TGCGCCACCCTGGGGGACAGGGCCCTACTTATGAACACTGAAGCTTTCTTT. Its protein is CATLGDRALLMNTEAFF. The chain is built from TRBV23-1 and TRBJ1-1; 9 nucleotides match TRBD1. TRBV23-1 is identified as an open reading frame with a role that is uncertain. The CDR3 extends over 17 amino acids. V lost 10 bases to trimming and J lost 0 bases; unmatched junction nucleotides: 15.

V usage is TRBV7-6 and J usage is TRBJ2-2; weak D call: TRBD1 (6 bases). The V gene's germline CDR1 is SGHVS and CDR2 FNYEAQ. The CDR3 is 15 residues long. V lost 2 bases and J lost 1, with 8 bases in between. CDR3 region: CASSLKQGNTGELFF. The CDR3 DNA sequence: TGTGCCAGCAGCTTAAAACAGGGGAACACCGGGGAGCTGTTTTTT. The complete variable domain, with remaining parts taken from reference TRBV7-6 and TRBJ2-2, reads GAGVSQSPRYKVTKRGQDVALRCDPISGHVSLYWYRQALGQGPEFLTYFNYEAQQDKSGLPNDRFSAERPEGSISTLTIQRTEQRDSAMYRCASSLKQGNTGELFFGEGSRLTVL.

DNA of the CDR3: TGTGCCAGCAGCGCAAACAGGAACACTGAAGCTTTCTTT. This codes for CASSANRNTEAFF. The chain employs TRBV9 and TRBJ1-1, with no clear D. In germline, CDR1 is SGDLS, CDR2 YYNGEE. CDR3 length: 13 residues. Trimming removed 3 bases at V and 1 base at J, with 7 bases between.

Of note for this clone: The sample contains more than one DNA sequence encoding this CDR3. The chain uses TRBV5-1 and TRBJ1-1, with D tentatively TRBD1 (6 bases). V lost 1 base to trimming and J lost 0 bases, with 13 bases between them. The CDR3 extends over 16 amino acids. In germline, CDR1 is SGHRS, CDR2 YFSETQ. For the CDR3, the DNA is TGCGCCAGCAGCTTGCCTCCGCAGGGGCTGAACACTGAAGCTTTCTTT. As protein: CASSLPPQGLNTEAFF.

With respect to this clone: One end of the junction is discordant with germline, which a read error may explain. Other DNA sequences in the sample encode the same CDR3. This chain uses TRBV5-1 with TRBJ1-1; possibly TRBD1 for D (6 bases). There are 14 residues in the CDR3. The germline V gene encodes CDR1 SGHRS and CDR2 YFSETQ. DNA of the CDR3: TGCGCCAGCAGGTCGGGACAAATGAACACTGAAGCTTTCTTC. Residues: CASRSGQMNTEAFF.

On this clone: The junction departs from germline at one end; a sequencing error may be responsible. The chain employs TRBV7-7 and TRBJ2-5; perhaps TRBD2 as D (6 bases). The CDR3 is 15 residues long. Germline V gene lookup returns CDR1 SSHAT and CDR2 FNYEAQ (reference sequence). CDR3 DNA sequence: TGTGCTAGCAGCTTTTTCAGGGACTTACAAGAGACCCAGTACTTC. It translates to CASSFFRDLQETQYF. Full variable domain (missing parts from reference TRBV7-7 and TRBJ2-5): GAGVSQSPRYKVTKRGQDVTLRCDPISSHATLYWYQQALGQGPEFLTYFNYEAQPDKSGLPSDRFSAERPEGSISTLTIQRTEQRDSAMYRCASSFFRDLQETQYFGPGTRLLVL.

The chain links TRBV19 to TRBJ1-1, with 7 nucleotides matching TRBD1. Germline V lookup: CDR1 LNHDA, CDR2 SQIVND (reference sequence). Germline trimming cut 3 bases from V and 6 bases from J; bases unmatched to any gene: 4. CDR3 length equals 13 residues. CDR3 sequence: CASSIDRVSEAFF. CDR3 nucleotide sequence: TGTGCCAGTAGTATTGACAGGGTTTCTGAAGCTTTCTTT.

The table lists this clone with a few counts. The J gene is TRBJ1-3, the V gene TRBV6-5; D call uncertain. This CDR3 has 15 residues. V lost 0 bases and J lost 4, with 10 bases in between. Germline values: CDR1 MNHEY, CDR2 SVGAGI. The CDR3 nucleotides are TGTGCCAGCAGTTACTCATGGTCTCAGGGAAACACCATATATTTT. As protein: CASSYSWSQGNTIYF.

The J gene is TRBJ2-1, the V gene TRBV13; the match to TRBD1 covers 8 bases. This CDR3 contains 14 residues. V lost 4 bases, J lost 13 bases, and 12 bases stayed unmatched. CDR1 is PRHDT and CDR2 is FYEKMQ in the germline V gene (reference sequence). DNA of the CDR3: TGTGCCAGCAGCTCAGAAGGGACAGGCGGCTATCAGTTCTTC. As protein: CASSSEGTGGYQFF.

The DNA for the CDR3 is TGTGCCAGCAGCTTCTGGGACACCAGACAAGCTTTCTTT. It codes for CASSFWDTRQAFF. V is TRBV5-4 and J is TRBJ1-1, with D tentatively TRBD1 (6 bases). The CDR3 spans 13 residues. V was trimmed by 2 bases and J by 9 bases, leaving 14 bases between them. Per germline, CDR1 SGHNT and CDR2 YYREEE (reference sequence).

The J gene is TRBJ2-1, the V gene TRBV21-1; the listed D gene, TRBD1, was not tested against the DNA. TRBV21-1 is a recognized pseudogene. The CDR3 extends over 18 amino acids. CDR3 nucleotide sequence: TGTGCCAGCCCTAAGACAGGGACGGGAAGGGGCAGTTTTAATGAGCAGTTCTTC. It specifies CASPKTGTGRGSFNEQFF.

Comment on this clone: At the DNA level, this CDR3 is encoded by other sequences in the same sample as well. V is TRBV13 and J is TRBJ2-1; TRBD2 matches 16 bases. The germline V gene has CDR1 PRHDT and CDR2 FYEKMQ (reference sequence). The CDR3 length is 18 residues. The V gene end was trimmed by 4 bases and the J gene end by 9 bases; junction bases not matched to a gene: 12. The CDR3 sequence: CASSSRLGLAGGPGEQFF. The CDR3 DNA reads TGTGCCAGCAGCTCCCGCCTGGGACTAGCGGGGGGGCCGGGTGAGCAGTTCTTC.

The chain links TRBV5-6 to TRBJ2-5; weak D call: TRBD2 (5 bases). CDR1 and CDR2 from the germline V gene are SGHDT and YYEEEE. This CDR3 has 12 residues. Trimming removed 2 bases from V and 7 bases from J, with 9 bases in between. DNA of the CDR3: TGTGCCAGCAGCTTACCTCGGGGGACCCAGTACTTC. Encoded protein: CASSLPRGTQYF.

This clone was seen just once. The genes are TRBV12-5 and TRBJ2-1; 9 bases agree with TRBD1. The CDR3 runs to 17 residues. Germline values: CDR1 LGHNT, CDR2 FRNRAP. V was pared by 0 bases and J by 5 bases, with 8 bases of the junction left unmatched. The CDR3 coding sequence is TGTGCTAGTGGTTTGGTAACCGGGACAGGGACCCACAATGAGCAGTTCTTC. Protein: CASGLVTGTGTHNEQFF. The whole variable domain, filled in from reference TRBV12-5 and TRBJ2-1, reads DARVTQTPRHKVTEMGQEVTMRCQPILGHNTVFWYRQTMMQGLELLAYFRNRAPLDDSGMPKDRFSAEMPDATLATLKIQPSEPRDSAVYFCASGLVTGTGTHNEQFFGPGTRLTVL.

Only one count was recorded for this clone. This sequence joins TRBV5-1 and TRBJ1-3; D gene uncertain. The germline V gene has CDR1 SGHRS and CDR2 YFSETQ. V was trimmed by 0 bases and J by 1 base, leaving 8 bases between them. This CDR3 has 15 amino acids. CDR3 DNA sequence: TGCGCCAGCAGCTTGGTAGCGGGATCTGGAAACACCATATATTTT. It yields the protein CASSLVAGSGNTIYF.

V usage is TRBV6-6 and J usage is TRBJ1-5; D uncertain. CDR1 MNHNY and CDR2 SVGAGI come from the germline V gene (reference sequence). The CDR3 has 15 residues. The V gene lost 2 bases and the J gene lost 4 bases, with 12 bases spanning the gap. In DNA form, the CDR3 reads TGTGCCAGCAGTTACGAGTGGGCTGCGAATCAGCCCCAGCATTTT. It encodes CASSYEWAANQPQHF.

The chain combines TRBV18 with TRBJ2-7; TRBD1 might be the D (5 bases). CDR1 is KGHSH and CDR2 is LQKENI in the germline V gene. Trimming left V 2 bases short and J 0 bases short, with 11 bases between. CDR3 length: 15 amino acids. Written as DNA, the CDR3 is TGTGCCAGCTCACCAGTTGGGGCTAGCTCCTACGAGCAGTACTTC. This gives the protein CASSPVGASSYEQYF.